This T cell receptor beta chain was identified in a study of T cell responses to AZD1222 COVID-19 vaccine. For this clone: Antigen specificity is unknown.

Study observations and caveats: Just a handful of AZD1222 recipients tested seropositive at baseline. Clonal diversity was possibly underestimated, and white British individuals and females predominated among donors.

Profiling relied on immunoSEQ multiplex PCR, and the TCRdb table lists in-frame clones only, not all of them. The data contain 56,000 or so clones, approximately 85% of them seen just once; the ten biggest clones take up over 12%. V was trimmed by 1 base and J by 1 base, leaving 15 bases between them. The CDR3 loop spans 17 amino acids. Looked up from germline, CDR1 is SGHTS and CDR2 is YDEGEE. The clonotype comes from an adult in good health. The chain couples TRBV5-8 to TRBJ1-3; D not resolved. The starting material was peripheral blood, obtained on day 0 of AZD1222 vaccination. CDR3 region: CASSLSGSPNSGNTIYF. CDR3 nucleotides: TGTGCCAGCAGCTTGAGCGGCAGCCCGAATTCTGGAAACACCATATATTTT.